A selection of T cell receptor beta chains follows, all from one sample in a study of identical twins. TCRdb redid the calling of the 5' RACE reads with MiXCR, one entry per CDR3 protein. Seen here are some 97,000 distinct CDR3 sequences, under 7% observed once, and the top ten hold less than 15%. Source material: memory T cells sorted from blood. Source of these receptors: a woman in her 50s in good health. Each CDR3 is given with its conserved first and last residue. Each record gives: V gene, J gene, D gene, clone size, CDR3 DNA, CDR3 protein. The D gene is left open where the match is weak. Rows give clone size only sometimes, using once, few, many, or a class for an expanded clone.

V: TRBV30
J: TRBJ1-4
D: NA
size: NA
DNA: TGTGCCTGGAGCGGTGGAGCGGGCGAAAAACTGTTTTTT
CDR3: CAWSGGAGEKLFF

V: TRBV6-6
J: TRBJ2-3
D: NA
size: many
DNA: TGTGCCAGCCAACTAGCAGATACGCAGTATTTT
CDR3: CASQLADTQYF

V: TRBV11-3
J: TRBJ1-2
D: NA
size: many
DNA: TGTGCCAGCAGCCCCGAGACTAACTATGGCTACACCTTC
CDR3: CASSPETNYGYTF

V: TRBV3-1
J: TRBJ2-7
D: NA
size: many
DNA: TGTGCCAGCAGCCAGTGGACCCTCGAGCAGTACTTC
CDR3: CASSQWTLEQYF

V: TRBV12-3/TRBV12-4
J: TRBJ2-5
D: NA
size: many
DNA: TGTGCCAGCAGTTTAGTGGGTAGGGAGACCCAGTACTTC
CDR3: CASSLVGRETQYF

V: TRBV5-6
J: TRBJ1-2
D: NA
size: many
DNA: TGTGCCAGCAGCTTTCGGCGGACATATGGCTACACCTTC
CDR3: CASSFRRTYGYTF

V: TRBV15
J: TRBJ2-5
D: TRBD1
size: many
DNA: TGTGCCACCAGCAGAGAGGGGACAGTTAGAGAGACCCAGTACTTC
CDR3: CATSREGTVRETQYF

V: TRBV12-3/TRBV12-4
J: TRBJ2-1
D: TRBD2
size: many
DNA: TGTGCCAGCAGCCCCCCGGGACTAGCGGCCCACAATGAGCAGTTCTTC
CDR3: CASSPPGLAAHNEQFF

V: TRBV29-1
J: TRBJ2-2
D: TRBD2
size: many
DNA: TGCAGCGCAAGACTAGCGGGGGCCACCGGGGAGCTGTTTTTT
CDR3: CSARLAGATGELFF

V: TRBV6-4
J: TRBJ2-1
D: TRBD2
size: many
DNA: TGTGCCAGCAGTGACTCACTAGCGGGAGCCAATGAGCAGTTCTTC
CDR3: CASSDSLAGANEQFF

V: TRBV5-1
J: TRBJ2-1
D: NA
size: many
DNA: TGCGCCAGCAGCCTAGCGCGAAATGAGCAGTTCTTC
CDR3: CASSLARNEQFF

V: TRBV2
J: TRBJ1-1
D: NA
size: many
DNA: TGTGCCAGCAGTGAAGAGGACGAGTTCGGCAACTGGAACACTGAAGCTTTCTTT
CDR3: CASSEEDEFGNWNTEAFF

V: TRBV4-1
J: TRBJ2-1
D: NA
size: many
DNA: TGCGCCAGCAGCCAGCCGAGACAGGCCCCCGAGCAGTTCTTC
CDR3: CASSQPRQAPEQFF

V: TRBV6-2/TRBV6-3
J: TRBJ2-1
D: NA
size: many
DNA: TGTGCCACCAAATCTCTAGGGATGACTGGCCCCTACAATGAGCAGTTCTTC
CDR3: CATKSLGMTGPYNEQFF

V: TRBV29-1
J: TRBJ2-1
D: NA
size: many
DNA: TGCAGCGTTGCCTCGGGTTTTGTCAATGAGCAGTTCTTC
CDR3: CSVASGFVNEQFF

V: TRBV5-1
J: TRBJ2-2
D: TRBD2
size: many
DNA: TGCGCCAGCAGCTTGGTAGCGGGATCCACCGGGGAGCTGTTTTTT
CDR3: CASSLVAGSTGELFF

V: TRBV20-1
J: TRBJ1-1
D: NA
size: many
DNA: TGCAGTGCTAGAGATTTTCAAGCTGGGAACACTGAAGCTTTCTTT
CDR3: CSARDFQAGNTEAFF

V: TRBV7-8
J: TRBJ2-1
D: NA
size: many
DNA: TGTGCCAGCAGCCCCCGTACTGGTTATGAGCAGTTCTTC
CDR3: CASSPRTGYEQFF

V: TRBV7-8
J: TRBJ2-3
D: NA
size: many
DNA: TGTGCCAGCGGCCCTCGCACAGATACGCAGTATTTT
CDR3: CASGPRTDTQYF

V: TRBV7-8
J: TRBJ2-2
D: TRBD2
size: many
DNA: TGTGCCAGCAGCCCTGGACTAGCGGACCGAGGCACCGGGGAGCTGTTTTTT
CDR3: CASSPGLADRGTGELFF

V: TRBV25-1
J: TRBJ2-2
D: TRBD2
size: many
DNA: TGTGCCAGCAGTCGTGGACTAGCGGCAACCGGGGAGCTGTTTTTT
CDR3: CASSRGLAATGELFF

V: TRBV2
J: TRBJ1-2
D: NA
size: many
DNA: TGTGCCAGCACCCTCGGGCTGGATGGCTACACCTTC
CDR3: CASTLGLDGYTF

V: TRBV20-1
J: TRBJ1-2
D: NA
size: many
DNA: TGCAGTGTGATGGAGGGGAGCTATGGCTACACCTTC
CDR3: CSVMEGSYGYTF

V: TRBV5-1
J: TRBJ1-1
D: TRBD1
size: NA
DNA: TGCGCCAGCAGCTTTGGGACAGGGCGGAACACTGAAGCTTTCTTT
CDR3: CASSFGTGRNTEAFF

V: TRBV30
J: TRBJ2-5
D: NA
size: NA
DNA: TGTGCCTGGAGTAAGCTAGACACCCAGTACTTC
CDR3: CAWSKLDTQYF

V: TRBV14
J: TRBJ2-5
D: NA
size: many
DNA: TGTGCCAGCAGCCATTATGAGACCCAGTACTTC
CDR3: CASSHYETQYF

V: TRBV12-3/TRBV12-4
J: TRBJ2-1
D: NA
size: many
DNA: TGTGCCAGCAGGACCACAGCCTTGCGATTTCACAATGAGCAGTTCTTC
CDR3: CASRTTALRFHNEQFF

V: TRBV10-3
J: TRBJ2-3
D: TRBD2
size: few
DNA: TGTGCCATCAGTTATGGGATTGGGACTAGCGGGGCTGAGCAGTATTTT
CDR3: CAISYGIGTSGAEQYF

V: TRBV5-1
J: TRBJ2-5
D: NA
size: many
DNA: TGCGCCAGCAGCCCCGAAGGGGGAGAGACCCAGTACTTC
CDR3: CASSPEGGETQYF

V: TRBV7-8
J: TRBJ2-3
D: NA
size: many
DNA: TGTGCCAGCAGATCCCAGGGCTTCGGGGAGGGAGGGGGCCGGGATACGCAGTATTTT
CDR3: CASRSQGFGEGGGRDTQYF

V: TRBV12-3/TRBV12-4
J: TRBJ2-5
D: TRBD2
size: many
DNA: TGTGCCAGCAGTTTACTAGCGGGGGATGCTCGATTC
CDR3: CASSLLAGDARF

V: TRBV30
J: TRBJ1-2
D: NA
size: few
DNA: TGTGCCTGCCCGACAGTTCCAGCCCCTTATGGCTACACCTTC
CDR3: CACPTVPAPYGYTF

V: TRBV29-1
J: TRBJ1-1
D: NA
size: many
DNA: TGCAGCGTTGAAGGCGGGGGGCCGAACACTGAAGCTTTCTTT
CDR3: CSVEGGGPNTEAFF

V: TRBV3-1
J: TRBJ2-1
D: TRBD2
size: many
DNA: TGTGCCAGCAGCCATTTAACTAGCGGGAGGTTCGATGAGCAGTTCTTC
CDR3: CASSHLTSGRFDEQFF

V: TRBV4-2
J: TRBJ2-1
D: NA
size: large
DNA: TGTGCCAGCAGCCAAGATCCAGGGACTGGGGGGCATGAGCAGTTCTTC
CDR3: CASSQDPGTGGHEQFF

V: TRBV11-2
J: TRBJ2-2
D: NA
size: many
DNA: TGTGCCAGCAGCCGCAGCAGCGCGAACACCGGGGAGCTGTTTTTT
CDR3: CASSRSSANTGELFF

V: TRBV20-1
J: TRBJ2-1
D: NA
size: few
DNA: TGCAGTGCTAGCCGGGACCCCGTCGAGCAGTTCTTC
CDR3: CSASRDPVEQFF

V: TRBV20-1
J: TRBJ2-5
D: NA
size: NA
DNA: TGCAGTGCTAGGGCCCCCGGGGAGACCCAGTACTTC
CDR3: CSARAPGETQYF

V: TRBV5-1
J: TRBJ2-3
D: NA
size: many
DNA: TGCGCCAGCAGCTTGGCAAATACGCAGTATTTT
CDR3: CASSLANTQYF

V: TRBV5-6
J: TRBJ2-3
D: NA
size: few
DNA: TGTGCCAGCAGCACCAGGGTAGGTGGAGATACGCAGTATTTT
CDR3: CASSTRVGGDTQYF

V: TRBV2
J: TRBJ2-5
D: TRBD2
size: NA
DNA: TGTGCCAGCAGTGAAGCGCTCCTAGCGGGAGGGACCCAGTACTTC
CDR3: CASSEALLAGGTQYF

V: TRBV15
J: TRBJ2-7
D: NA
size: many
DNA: TGTGCCACCAGCAGAGATGACTACGAGCAGTACTTC
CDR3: CATSRDDYEQYF

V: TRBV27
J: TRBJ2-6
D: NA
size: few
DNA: TGTGCCAGCAGCCGAATACGGAGATCTGGGGCCAACGTCCTGACTTTC
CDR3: CASSRIRRSGANVLTF

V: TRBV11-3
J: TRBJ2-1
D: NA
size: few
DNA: TGTGCCAGCAGCTTAGGTAGCGGATACAATGAGCAGTTCTTC
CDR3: CASSLGSGYNEQFF

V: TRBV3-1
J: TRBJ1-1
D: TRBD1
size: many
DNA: TGTGCCAGCAGCCTAGGGACAGGCTTTGGAGGTGCTTTCTTT
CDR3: CASSLGTGFGGAFF

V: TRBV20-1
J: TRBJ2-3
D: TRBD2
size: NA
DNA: TGCAGTGCCCGATCCGAACTAGCGGCAGGCACAGATACGCAGTATTTT
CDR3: CSARSELAAGTDTQYF

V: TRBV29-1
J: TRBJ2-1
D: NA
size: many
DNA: TGCAGCGTTGAAGATGCGGCGCTGACCTACAATGAGCAGTTCTTC
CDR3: CSVEDAALTYNEQFF

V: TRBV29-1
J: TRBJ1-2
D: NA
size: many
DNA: TGCAGCGCCCTAGGACAGACTTATGGCTACACCTTC
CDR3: CSALGQTYGYTF

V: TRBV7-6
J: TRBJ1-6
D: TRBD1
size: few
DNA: TGTGCCAGCAGCTCCCAGGGACAGGGAGTCGGGCCCCTCCACTTT
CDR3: CASSSQGQGVGPLHF

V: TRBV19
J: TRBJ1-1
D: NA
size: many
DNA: TGTGCCAGTAAGGGTCAGGGGCTGGGCACTGAAGCTTTCTTT
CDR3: CASKGQGLGTEAFF

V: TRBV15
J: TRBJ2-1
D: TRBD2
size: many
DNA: TGTGCCACCAGCAGATCCTTAGGGGCGACTAGCGGGAGATTCAATGAGCAGTTCTTC
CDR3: CATSRSLGATSGRFNEQFF

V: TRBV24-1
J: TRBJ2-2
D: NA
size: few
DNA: TGTGCCACCAGTGGGGCAGGGTCCACCGGGGAGCTGTTTTTT
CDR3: CATSGAGSTGELFF

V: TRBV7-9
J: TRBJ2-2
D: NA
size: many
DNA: TGTGCCAGCAGCCCGGCCGCCGGGGAGCTGTTTTTT
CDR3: CASSPAAGELFF

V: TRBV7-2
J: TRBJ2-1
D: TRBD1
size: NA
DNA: TGTGCCAGCAGCCGATCAAGGACAGGCGAGACCTACAATGAGCAGTTCTTC
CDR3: CASSRSRTGETYNEQFF

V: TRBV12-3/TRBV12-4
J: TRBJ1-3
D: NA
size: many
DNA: TGTGCCAGCTATTTCTCTGGAAACACCATATATTTT
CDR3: CASYFSGNTIYF